A selection of T cell receptor beta chains follows, all from one sample in a study of T cells in Graves' hyperthyroidism and ophthalmopathy. TCRdb redid the calling of the multiplex PCR reads with MiXCR, one entry per CDR3 protein. Here the sample spans about 380,000 distinct CDR3 sequences, about 13% being singletons. The sample comprised blood. Receptors originate from a man under 40 with Graves' hyperthyroidism that later progressed to Graves' ophthalmopathy. CDR3s include the opening cysteine and the closing phenylalanine or tryptophan. The D gene is left open where the match is weak. Only some rows state a clone size, as once, few, many or a class for expanded clones.

size: few
D: .
J: TRBJ1-1
V: TRBV9
CDR3: CASSVSGTINTEAFF
DNA: TGTGCCAGCAGCGTCTCCGGGACAATTAACACTGAAGCTTTCTTT

size: few
D: TRBD2
J: TRBJ2-7
V: TRBV6-2/TRBV6-3
CDR3: CASSYPTSGLYEQYF
DNA: TGTGCCAGCAGTTATCCGACTAGCGGCCTCTACGAGCAGTACTTC

size: few
D: TRBD1
J: TRBJ2-1
V: TRBV2
CDR3: CASRVDRGAYNEQFF
DNA: TGTGCCAGCAGGGTCGACAGGGGGGCCTACAATGAGCAGTTCTTC

size: .
D: .
J: TRBJ1-1
V: TRBV6-5
CDR3: CASSYSNGGGTEAFF
DNA: TGTGCCAGCAGTTACTCGAATGGGGGTGGCACTGAAGCTTTCTTT

size: few
D: .
J: TRBJ1-5
V: TRBV19
CDR3: CASSITVGQPQHF
DNA: TGTGCCAGTAGTATAACAGTGGGTCAGCCCCAGCATTTT

size: many
D: TRBD2
J: TRBJ2-5
V: TRBV20-1
CDR3: CSAILAGGIQETQYF
DNA: TGCAGTGCTATTCTAGCGGGGGGGATCCAAGAGACCCAGTACTTC

size: many
D: .
J: TRBJ1-5
V: TRBV30
CDR3: CAWSVFSNQPQHF
DNA: TGTGCCTGGAGTGTATTTAGCAATCAGCCCCAGCATTTT

size: few
D: .
J: TRBJ1-2
V: TRBV19
CDR3: CASSIVASYGYTF
DNA: TGTGCCAGTAGTATAGTGGCATCCTATGGCTACACCTTC

size: .
D: .
J: TRBJ1-2
V: TRBV30
CDR3: CAWSLGDRTYGYTF
DNA: TGTGCCTGGAGTCTGGGGGACCGCACCTATGGCTACACCTTC

size: .
D: .
J: TRBJ1-1
V: TRBV7-9
CDR3: CASIGGAGFLNTEAFF
DNA: TGTGCCAGCATCGGTGGAGCAGGTTTTTTGAACACTGAAGCTTTCTTT

size: many
D: TRBD1
J: TRBJ1-5
V: TRBV10-3
CDR3: CAIGRDRDQPQHF
DNA: TGTGCCATCGGCCGGGACAGAGATCAGCCCCAGCATTTT

size: .
D: .
J: TRBJ2-7
V: TRBV6-2/TRBV6-3
CDR3: CAPTAATYEQYF
DNA: TGTGCCCCCACGGCCGCCACCTACGAGCAGTACTTC

size: many
D: .
J: TRBJ2-5
V: TRBV27
CDR3: CASSLGGKETQYF
DNA: TGTGCCAGCAGTTTAGGAGGGAAAGAGACCCAGTACTTC

size: many
D: .
J: TRBJ2-3
V: TRBV11-3
CDR3: CASSLGPDTQYF
DNA: TGTGCCAGCAGCTTAGGCCCGGATACGCAGTATTTT

size: .
D: .
J: TRBJ1-2
V: TRBV18
CDR3: CASSPADSYGYTF
DNA: TGTGCCAGCTCACCTGCGGACAGTTATGGCTACACCTTC

size: many
D: .
J: TRBJ1-2
V: TRBV12-3/TRBV12-4
CDR3: CASSRYREVNCTF
DNA: TGTGCCAGCAGTAGGTACAGGGAGGTGAATTGCACCTTC

size: many
D: TRBD1
J: TRBJ1-1
V: TRBV12-3/TRBV12-4
CDR3: CASRSGQRNTEAFF
DNA: TGTGCCAGCAGATCGGGACAGAGGAACACTGAAGCTTTCTTT

size: many
D: .
J: TRBJ2-7
V: TRBV18
CDR3: CASSPLPVQGLREQYF
DNA: TGTGCCAGCTCACCGCTCCCCGTACAGGGACTGCGGGAGCAGTACTTC

size: many
D: TRBD1
J: TRBJ2-2
V: TRBV12-3/TRBV12-4
CDR3: CASSLGRSGGYTGELFF
DNA: TGTGCCAGCAGTTTAGGGCGCTCAGGGGGATACACCGGGGAGCTGTTTTTT

size: .
D: .
J: TRBJ1-2
V: TRBV27
CDR3: CASSLSNAVGGYTF
DNA: TGTGCCAGCAGTTTATCGAATGCAGTTGGAGGCTACACCTTC

size: .
D: TRBD2
J: TRBJ2-5
V: TRBV20-1
CDR3: CSASKAGGNQETQYF
DNA: TGCAGTGCTAGTAAGGCGGGGGGTAATCAAGAGACCCAGTACTTC

size: many
D: TRBD1
J: TRBJ1-5
V: TRBV19
CDR3: CASTSMQGARQPQHF
DNA: TGTGCCAGTACCTCGATGCAGGGGGCTCGTCAGCCCCAGCATTTT

size: many
D: .
J: TRBJ2-1
V: TRBV5-6
CDR3: CASSENYNEQFF
DNA: TGTGCCAGCAGCGAAAACTACAATGAGCAGTTCTTC